Listed here is a single TCR beta chain. Its antigen is as yet unknown. The data derive from a study of shared clonotypes between healthy human individuals. Splitting of CD4+ cells produced CD45RA+ naive and CD45RA-negative memory subsets. Trimming removed 6 bases from V and 2 bases from J, with 17 bases in between. Germline-derived CDR1 and CDR2 are MNHNS and SASEGT. This CDR3 region has 16 residues. The material for each subset, its genomic DNA, was split evenly across several immunoSEQ plates. TCRdb keeps only in-frame clones here, not all; method: immunoSEQ multiplex PCR. The table shows hundreds of thousands of clones, with about three quarters occurring only once. Study-level results: Few donors limited the genetic and exposure-history diversity represented.

This receptor was obtained from a woman in her thirties in good health. The V call is TRBV6-1, the J call TRBJ1-5; D is ambiguous. The sequencing input was memory CD4+ T cells sorted from blood. Subset meaning: CD45RA-negative fraction. CDR3 loop: CASRERRDQGNQPQHF. DNA of the CDR3: TGTGCCAGCAGAGAAAGACGGGATCAGGGCAATCAGCCCCAGCATTTT.